There are many counts of the clone carrying this TCR beta chain. Preparation of the TCRbeta library involved a method that used unique molecular identifiers. MiXCR, applied by TCRdb to the PCR reads, yields one record per CDR3 protein. Among 260,000 or so distinct CDR3 sequences listed, around 12% were seen once. This entry belongs to a study of T-cell reconstitution after alpha-beta-depleted transplantation in children. This CDR3 is built from 13 residues. V was shortened by 3 bases and J by 5 bases, with 10 bases between the two germline ends. CDR1 is MNHEY and CDR2 is SMNVEV in the germline V gene (reference sequence).

Material: PBMCs from the stem cell graft donor, obtained from the stem cell graft. This sequence originates from a human donor who donated a stem cell graft to a child with acute lymphoblastic leukemia. The chain links TRBV27 to TRBJ1-1; no clear D. The CDR3 nucleotides read TGTGCCAGCAGTTTCGTATCCTCGACTGAAGCTTTCTTT. Its protein is CASSFVSSTEAFF.